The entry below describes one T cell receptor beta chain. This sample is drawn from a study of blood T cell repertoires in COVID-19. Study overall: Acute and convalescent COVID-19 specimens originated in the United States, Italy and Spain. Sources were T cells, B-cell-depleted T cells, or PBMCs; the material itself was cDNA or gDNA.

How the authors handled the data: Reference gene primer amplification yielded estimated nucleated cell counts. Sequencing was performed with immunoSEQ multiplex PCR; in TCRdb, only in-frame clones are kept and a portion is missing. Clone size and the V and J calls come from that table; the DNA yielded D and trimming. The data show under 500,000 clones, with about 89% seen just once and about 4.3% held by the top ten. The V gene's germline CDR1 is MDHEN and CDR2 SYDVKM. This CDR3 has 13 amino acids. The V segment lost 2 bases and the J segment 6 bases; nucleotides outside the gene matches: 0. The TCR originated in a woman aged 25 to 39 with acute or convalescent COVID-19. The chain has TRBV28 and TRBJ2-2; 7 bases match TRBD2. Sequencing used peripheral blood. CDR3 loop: CASSLAGAGELFF. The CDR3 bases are TGTGCCAGCAGTTTAGCGGGGGCCGGGGAGCTGTTTTTT.